The 2 T cell receptor beta chains listed next were all sequenced from one sample in a study. TCRdb re-called the 5' RACE reads with MiXCR, one entry per CDR3 protein. The data hold about 62,000 distinct CDR3 sequences, with around 30% observed a single time. The sample was tumor-infiltrating naive CD4+ T cells sorted from the breast tumor. Subset reported: naive CD4+ T cells, CD4+CD45RA+CD25-. All receptors come from a female donor with breast cancer.

This clonotype was found a few times. The V gene is TRBV11-2, the J gene TRBJ2-1; 8 bases line up with TRBD2. Germline loops: CDR1 SGHAT, CDR2 FQNNGV. The CDR3 has 15 amino acids. The ends lost 2 bases at V and 9 bases at J; junction bases unmatched: 9. CDR3 nucleotides: TGTGCCAGCAGCTTATCCGGGACTAGGGGTGGTGAGCAGTTCTTC. Protein: CASSLSGTRGGEQFF.

This clonotype is medium-sized within its sample. This sequence joins TRBV6-2 or TRBV6-3 and TRBJ1-1; D is unclear. The CDR3 spans 13 residues. Germline CDR1 reads MNHEY; CDR2 reads SVGEGT. Trimming stripped 2 bases from V and 6 bases from J, with 10 bases between. This CDR3 reads CASSYRTPPEAFF. The CDR3 DNA follows: TGTGCCAGCAGTTACAGGACCCCTCCTGAAGCTTTCTTT.